This section outlines one T cell receptor (beta chain) sequence together with its context. Its antigen is undetermined. The CDR3 runs to 15 residues. The germline gives CDR1 MNHNS, CDR2 SASEGT. After removal of 2 bases from V and 4 bases from J, the junction contained 4 bases not matched to a gene. The data derive from a study of cytomegalovirus exposure and HLA in healthy donors. As for the study in general: Among 398 genotyped donors, 65% to 90% fell in the Caucasian-associated ancestry cluster.

Study-level results: Most TCR sequences showed up rarely, but some public TCRs showed up in many donors.

PCR amplification relied on 60 Vbeta primers (plus 13 Jbeta primers). Clones were sequenced by immunoSEQ multiplex PCR, and TCRdb holds only the in-frame ones, with some missing. This sample has some 150,000 clones, with about four fifths found just once. The chain joins TRBV6-1 to TRBJ2-7; 11 nucleotides align to TRBD1. Sequencing used PBMCs. This TCR was sampled from a human donor in good health. CDR3 bases: TGTGCCAGCAGTGAATGGGGGGACAGGGGGTACGAGCAGTACTTC. Protein product: CASSEWGDRGYEQYF.